This T cell receptor beta chain was identified during a study of blood T cell repertoires in COVID-19. This clone was counted once. Germline CDR1 MNHEY, CDR2 SVGAGI. The V end lost 7 bases, the J end lost 4 bases, and 11 bases lay between the germline ends. This CDR3 region has 12 residues. Generated by immunoSEQ multiplex PCR, the TCRdb table keeps only in-frame clones and is missing some. Of 360,000 or so clones listed, about nine tenths were seen once; the top ten hold approximately 1.5%. Input material: PBMCs or T cells enriched from blood (not recorded which). The rearrangement links TRBV6-5 to TRBJ2-7, with TRBD1 as a possible D gene (5 bases). This clonotype was sampled from a woman aged 30 to 39 who had recovered from COVID-19. CDR3 DNA sequence: TGTGCCAGCAACCCCAGGGATTACGAGCAGTACTTC. It encodes CASNPRDYEQYF.